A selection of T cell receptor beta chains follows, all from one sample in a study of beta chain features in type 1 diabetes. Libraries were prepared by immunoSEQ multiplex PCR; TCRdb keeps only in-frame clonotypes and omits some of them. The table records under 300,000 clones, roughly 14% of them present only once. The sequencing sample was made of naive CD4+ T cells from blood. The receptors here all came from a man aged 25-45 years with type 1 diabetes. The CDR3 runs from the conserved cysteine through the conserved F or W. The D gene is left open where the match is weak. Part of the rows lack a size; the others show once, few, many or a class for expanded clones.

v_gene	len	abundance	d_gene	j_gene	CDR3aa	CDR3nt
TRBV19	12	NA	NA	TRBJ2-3	CASSMEQGGQYF	TGTGCCAGTAGTATGGAGCAGGGGGGGCAGTATTTT
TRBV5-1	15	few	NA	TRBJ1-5	CASSLAGGMGQPQHF	TGCGCCAGCAGCTTGGCCGGGGGGATGGGGCAGCCCCAGCATTTT
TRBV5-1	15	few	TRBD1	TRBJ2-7	CASSFGQGASYEQYF	TGCGCCAGCAGCTTCGGGCAGGGGGCCTCCTACGAGCAGTACTTC
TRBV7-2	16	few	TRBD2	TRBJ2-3	CASSTGLAGGTDTQYF	TGTGCCAGCAGCACGGGACTAGCGGGAGGCACAGATACGCAGTATTTT
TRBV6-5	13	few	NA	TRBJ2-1	CASTSTRDNEQFF	TGTGCCAGCACCAGCACTAGGGACAATGAGCAGTTCTTC
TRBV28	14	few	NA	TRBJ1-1	CASSFGQSNTEAFF	TGTGCCAGCAGTTTTGGCCAATCGAACACTGAAGCTTTCTTT
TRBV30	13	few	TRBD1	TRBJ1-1	CALDRGLDTEAFF	TGTGCCCTCGACAGGGGGCTGGACACTGAAGCTTTCTTT
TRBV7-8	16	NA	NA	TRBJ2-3	CASSLGNSRAADTQYF	TGTGCCAGCAGCTTAGGCAATAGCAGGGCGGCAGATACGCAGTATTTT
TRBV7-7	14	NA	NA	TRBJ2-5	CASSAGLGPETQYF	TGTGCCAGCAGCGCCGGCCTGGGGCCGGAGACCCAGTACTTC
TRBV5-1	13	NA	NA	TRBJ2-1	CASSLEAVGEQFF	TGCGCCAGCAGCTTGGAGGCAGTGGGCGAGCAGTTCTTC
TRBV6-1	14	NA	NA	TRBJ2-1	CASREGNVGNEQFF	TGTGCCAGCAGGGAGGGTAATGTGGGGAATGAGCAGTTCTTC
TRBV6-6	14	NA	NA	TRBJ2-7	CASKARSPGDEQYF	TGTGCCAGCAAGGCACGGAGTCCGGGGGACGAGCAGTACTTC
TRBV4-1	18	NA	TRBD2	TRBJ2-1	CASSQESGGGLPHNEQFF	TGCGCCAGCAGCCAAGAGAGTGGCGGGGGTCTCCCACACAATGAGCAGTTCTTC
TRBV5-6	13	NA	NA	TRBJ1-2	CASSLPGAYGYTF	TGTGCCAGCAGCTTGCCAGGGGCCTATGGCTACACCTTC
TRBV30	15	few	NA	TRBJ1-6	CAWSADSLYNSPLHF	TGTGCCTGGAGTGCCGACAGTTTATATAATTCACCCCTCCACTTT
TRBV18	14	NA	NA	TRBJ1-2	CASSPPAGYYGYTF	TGTGCCAGCTCACCACCGGCAGGCTACTATGGCTACACCTTC
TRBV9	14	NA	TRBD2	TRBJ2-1	CASSQLAVGGEQFF	TGTGCCAGCAGCCAACTAGCGGTGGGGGGGGAGCAGTTCTTC
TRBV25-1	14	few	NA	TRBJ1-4	CASSPGKSGEKLFF	TGTGCCAGCAGTCCTGGAAAATCGGGTGAAAAACTGTTTTTT
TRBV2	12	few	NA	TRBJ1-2	CASIQSNYGYTF	TGTGCCAGCATTCAGTCGAACTATGGCTACACCTTC
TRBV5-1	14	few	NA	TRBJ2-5	CASSLDGGQETQYF	TGCGCCAGCAGCTTGGACGGAGGGCAAGAGACCCAGTACTTC
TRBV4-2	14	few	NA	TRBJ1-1	CASSQIQGNTEAFF	TGTGCCAGCAGCCAAATTCAGGGGAACACTGAAGCTTTCTTT
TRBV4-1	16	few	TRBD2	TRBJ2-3	CASSQGVTSGEYTQYF	TGCGCCAGCAGCCAAGGGGTGACTAGCGGGGAATATACGCAGTATTTT
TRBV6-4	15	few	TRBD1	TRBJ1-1	CASSDTGQGGTEAFF	TGTGCCAGCAGTGACACCGGACAGGGCGGCACTGAAGCTTTCTTT
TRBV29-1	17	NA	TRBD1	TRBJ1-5	CSVPRRRDRGLNQPQHF	TGCAGCGTTCCCCGCAGGCGGGACAGGGGGCTCAATCAGCCCCAGCATTTT
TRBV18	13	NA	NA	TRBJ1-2	CASSPSRDDGYTF	TGTGCCAGCTCACCATCCCGGGATGATGGCTACACCTTC
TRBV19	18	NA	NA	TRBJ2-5	CASRGGRARSRVGETQYF	TGTGCCAGTAGGGGCGGCAGGGCCCGGTCCAGAGTCGGGGAGACCCAGTACTTC
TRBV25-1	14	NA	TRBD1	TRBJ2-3	CASRVTGGTDTQYF	TGTGCCAGCAGAGTGACAGGGGGCACAGATACGCAGTATTTT
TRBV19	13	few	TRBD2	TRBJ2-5	CASSITGGETQYF	TGTGCCAGTAGTATTACGGGGGGAGAGACCCAGTACTTC
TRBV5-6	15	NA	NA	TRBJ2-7	CASSQLQRNSYEQYF	TGTGCCAGCAGCCAACTCCAGCGGAACTCCTACGAGCAGTACTTC
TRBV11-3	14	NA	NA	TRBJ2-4	CASSFGPYGDIQYF	TGTGCCAGCAGCTTTGGACCCTACGGGGACATTCAGTACTTC
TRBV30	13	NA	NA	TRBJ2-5	CAWNPGPLETQYF	TGTGCCTGGAACCCAGGGCCGCTAGAGACCCAGTACTTC
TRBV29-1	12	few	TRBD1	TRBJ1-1	CSGSQGVSEAFF	TGCAGCGGCAGCCAGGGGGTCTCTGAAGCTTTCTTT
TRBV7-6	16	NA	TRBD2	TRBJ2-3	CASSSIAGGVTDTQYF	TGTGCCAGCAGCTCAATAGCGGGGGGGGTCACAGATACGCAGTATTTT
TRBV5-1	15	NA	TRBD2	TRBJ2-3	CASSSAGRYTDTQYF	TGCGCCAGCAGCTCCGCCGGGAGGTACACAGATACGCAGTATTTT
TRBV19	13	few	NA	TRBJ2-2	CASKAGRTGELFF	TGTGCCAGTAAGGCAGGGCGTACCGGGGAGCTGTTTTTT
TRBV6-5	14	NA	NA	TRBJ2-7	CASSPRGLSYEQYF	TGTGCCAGCAGTCCCCGAGGACTCTCCTACGAGCAGTACTTC
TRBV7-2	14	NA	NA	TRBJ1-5	CASSSFREEQPQHF	TGTGCCAGCAGCTCGTTCAGGGAGGAGCAGCCCCAGCATTTT
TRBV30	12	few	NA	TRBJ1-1	CAGSRPPGGAFF	TGTGCCGGGTCCCGACCCCCGGGGGGAGCTTTCTTT
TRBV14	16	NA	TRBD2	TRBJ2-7	CASSQVSSGSSYEQYF	TGTGCCAGCAGCCAAGTCTCTAGCGGGAGCAGCTACGAGCAGTACTTC
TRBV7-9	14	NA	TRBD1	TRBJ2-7	CASSKRDRTYEQYF	TGTGCCAGCAGCAAGAGGGACAGAACCTACGAGCAGTACTTC
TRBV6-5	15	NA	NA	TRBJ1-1	CASSYHPGQNTEAFF	TGTGCCAGCAGTTACCATCCCGGACAGAACACTGAAGCTTTCTTT
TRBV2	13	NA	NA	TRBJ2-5	CASVLGAAETQYF	TGTGCCAGCGTCTTGGGAGCCGCGGAGACCCAGTACTTC
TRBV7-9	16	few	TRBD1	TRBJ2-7	CASSHQLQGEWGEQYF	TGTGCCAGCAGCCATCAGCTACAGGGGGAATGGGGCGAGCAGTACTTC